This is a list of T cell receptor beta chains from one sample in a study of neurological immune-mediated disorders. TCRdb reanalysed the 5' RACE reads using MiXCR and keeps one entry per CDR3 protein. The sample shows around 64,000 distinct CDR3 sequences, 3.2% of them seen only once. Input material: PBMCs. Receptors were obtained from a woman in her forties or fifties with multiple sclerosis. CDR3s include the opening cysteine and the closing phenylalanine or tryptophan. D genes are given only for firm matches. Expanded clones get a size class; other rows say once, few or many, or leave the size out.

TRBJ2-3,TRBV12-3/TRBV12-4,16,TRBD2,many,CASSFYRSGSGDTQYF,TGTGCCAGCAGTTTCTATCGGAGCGGGAGTGGGGATACGCAGTATTTT
TRBJ2-7,TRBV20-1,14,.,many,CSAHETSGWGEQYF,TGCAGTGCTCACGAAACATCGGGGTGGGGCGAGCAGTACTTC
TRBJ2-6,TRBV12-5,16,TRBD1,few,CASGYLQGAGANVLTF,TGTGCTAGTGGTTATTTACAGGGGGCTGGGGCCAACGTCCTGACTTTC
TRBJ2-2,TRBV12-3/TRBV12-4,13,.,many,CASREDNTGELFF,TGTGCCAGCAGGGAAGACAACACCGGGGAGCTGTTTTTT
TRBJ2-7,TRBV18,15,TRBD1,.,CVSSPPTGGTYEQYF,TGTGTCAGCTCACCACCGACAGGGGGAACCTACGAGCAGTACTTC
TRBJ1-5,TRBV20-1,17,.,many,CSARDRRGGIYNQPQHF,TGCAGTGCTAGAGATAGGAGAGGGGGAATCTACAATCAGCCCCAGCATTTT
TRBJ1-1,TRBV5-1,15,.,many,CASNTVPQGNTEAFF,TGCGCCAGCAACACAGTACCACAGGGGAACACTGAAGCTTTCTTT
TRBJ2-3,TRBV19,12,.,many,CASSIDGDTQYF,TGTGCCAGTAGTATAGACGGAGATACGCAGTATTTT
TRBJ2-7,TRBV6-5,14,.,many,CASSRNRDFYEQYF,TGTGCCAGCAGCCGTAACAGGGATTTCTACGAGCAGTACTTC
TRBJ1-2,TRBV12-3/TRBV12-4,15,TRBD1,many,CASSSGGARSMGYTF,TGTGCCAGCAGCTCAGGGGGGGCCAGATCTATGGGCTACACCTTC
TRBJ1-6,TRBV5-1,13,.,many,CASSGRGNSPLHF,TGCGCCAGCAGCGGCAGGGGTAATTCACCCCTCCACTTT
TRBJ2-1,TRBV20-1,13,TRBD1,many,CSARRQGANEQFF,TGCAGTGCTAGGAGACAGGGGGCGAATGAGCAGTTCTTC
TRBJ2-1,TRBV6-4,14,TRBD2,many,CASSDGLAGNEQFF,TGTGCCAGCAGTGACGGACTAGCGGGGAATGAGCAGTTCTTC
TRBJ1-1,TRBV7-9,13,.,many,CASSTSKNTEAFF,TGTGCCAGCAGCACCTCCAAGAACACTGAAGCTTTCTTT
TRBJ2-4,TRBV20-1,17,.,many,CSAARVGIPLAKNIQYF,TGCAGTGCTGCCCGCGTGGGGATACCCCTAGCCAAAAACATTCAGTACTTC
TRBJ1-1,TRBV20-1,13,.,many,CSALGWGSTEAFF,TGCAGTGCTCTCGGGTGGGGCTCTACTGAAGCTTTCTTT
TRBJ2-5,TRBV5-6,15,TRBD2,many,CASSFGGTSGATQYF,TGTGCCAGCAGCTTTGGAGGGACTAGCGGAGCGACCCAGTACTTC
TRBJ1-2,TRBV4-3,16,.,many,CASSLSHTAGSYGYTF,TGCGCCAGCAGCCTATCCCACACTGCAGGGAGCTATGGCTACACCTTC
TRBJ1-4,TRBV20-1,15,.,many,CSASRGPRANEKLFF,TGCAGTGCTAGTAGGGGACCTCGAGCTAATGAAAAACTGTTTTTT
TRBJ2-5,TRBV20-1,14,TRBD2,many,CSARDGTSGETQYF,TGCAGTGCTAGAGACGGGACTAGCGGAGAGACCCAGTACTTC
TRBJ1-3,TRBV5-1,16,.,many,CASSLVGGSVGNTIYF,TGCGCCAGCAGCTTGGTAGGGGGTTCTGTTGGAAACACCATATATTTT
TRBJ1-2,TRBV12-3/TRBV12-4,14,.,many,CASSPSQSNYGYTF,TGTGCCAGCAGTCCCTCTCAGTCCAACTATGGCTACACCTTC
TRBJ2-5,TRBV5-1,14,.,many,CASSLVGDAETQYF,TGCGCCAGCAGCTTGGTGGGGGACGCAGAGACCCAGTACTTC
TRBJ2-1,TRBV13,16,TRBD2,many,CASTHGSGRAVDEQFF,TGTGCCAGCACCCACGGAAGCGGGAGGGCCGTGGATGAGCAGTTCTTC
TRBJ1-4,TRBV5-1,15,TRBD1,few,CASSWGQGGDEKLFF,TGCGCCAGCAGCTGGGGACAGGGCGGGGATGAAAAACTGTTTTTT
TRBJ2-3,TRBV12-3/TRBV12-4,15,TRBD1,many,CASSPRQGLTDTQYF,TGTGCCAGCAGTCCTAGACAGGGGCTCACAGATACGCAGTATTTT
TRBJ1-1,TRBV24-1,13,.,many,CATSDFSGVGAFF,TGTGCCACCAGTGATTTCTCGGGAGTGGGAGCTTTCTTT
TRBJ2-3,TRBV4-1,14,.,many,CASSQTQTGDTQYF,TGCGCCAGCAGCCAAACTCAGACGGGAGATACGCAGTATTTT
TRBJ2-5,TRBV7-7,16,.,.,CASSLGTGHDQETQYF,TGTGCTAGCAGCTTAGGTACCGGGCACGACCAAGAGACCCAGTACTTC
TRBJ1-5,TRBV9,15,.,many,CASSVASGGNQPQHF,TGTGCCAGCAGCGTAGCAAGCGGCGGCAATCAGCCCCAGCATTTT
TRBJ2-1,TRBV3-1,14,TRBD2,many,CASSGPPTSGEQFF,TGTGCCAGCAGTGGCCCCCCAACTAGCGGGGAGCAGTTCTTC
TRBJ1-2,TRBV6-5,13,TRBD1,many,CASRRTGGFGYTF,TGTGCCAGCAGGAGGACAGGGGGCTTCGGCTACACCTTC
TRBJ2-2,TRBV6-5,16,.,many,CASSYSSGSDSGELFF,TGTGCCAGCAGTTACTCGAGTGGTAGCGATAGCGGGGAGCTGTTTTTT
TRBJ2-1,TRBV10-3,18,TRBD1,many,CAISARGNRGPSYNEQFF,TGTGCCATCAGTGCCCGGGGTAACAGGGGCCCCTCCTACAATGAGCAGTTCTTC
TRBJ1-5,TRBV15,16,.,many,CATSRDQGYGNQPQHF,TGTGCCACCAGTAGGGACCAGGGGTATGGCAATCAGCCCCAGCATTTT
TRBJ2-2,TRBV5-1,15,.,.,CASSLRDSNTGELFF,TGCGCCAGCAGCTTGAGGGACTCGAACACCGGGGAGCTGTTTTTT
TRBJ2-7,TRBV7-9,15,.,many,CASSSSGPGPSEQYF,TGTGCCAGCAGCTCGTCTGGGCCGGGACCCTCCGAGCAGTACTTC
TRBJ2-4,TRBV27,15,.,many,CASSIRLTGSDIQYF,TGTGCCAGCAGTATCCGCCTCACAGGGTCCGACATTCAGTACTTC
TRBJ2-7,TRBV9,14,.,.,CASSRDSLNYEQYF,TGTGCCAGCAGTCGTGACTCCTTAAATTACGAGCAGTACTTC
TRBJ2-5,TRBV7-9,16,TRBD2,many,CASSSNLASGQETQYF,TGTGCCAGCAGCTCTAATCTCGCTAGCGGACAAGAGACCCAGTACTTC
TRBJ1-1,TRBV15,14,.,many,CATSVRARNTEAFF,TGTGCCACCAGCGTCCGGGCCCGGAACACTGAAGCTTTCTTT
TRBJ2-3,TRBV5-1,14,.,many,CASSLIGTVDTQYF,TGCGCCAGCAGCTTGATAGGGACCGTCGATACGCAGTATTTT
TRBJ1-5,TRBV3-1,15,TRBD1,many,CASSGRTGRNQPQHF,TGTGCCAGCAGCGGGCGGACAGGGAGGAATCAGCCCCAGCATTTT
TRBJ1-2,TRBV11-1,13,.,many,CASSFAGTGGYTF,TGTGCCAGCAGCTTCGCCGGGACGGGAGGCTACACCTTC
TRBJ2-3,TRBV20-1,11,.,many,CSANRADTQYF,TGCAGTGCTAACAGGGCAGATACGCAGTATTTT
TRBJ2-6,TRBV7-9,14,.,many,CASAKTTGANVLTF,TGTGCCAGCGCCAAGACGACTGGGGCCAACGTCCTGACTTTC
TRBJ2-7,TRBV20-1,14,.,many,CSARVGSSLDEQYF,TGCAGTGCTAGAGTCGGTAGCTCCCTCGATGAGCAGTACTTC
TRBJ2-7,TRBV5-1,17,TRBD2,many,CASSLRLSAGVSYEQYF,TGCGCCAGCAGCCTCCGGCTGTCTGCGGGAGTCTCCTACGAGCAGTACTTC
TRBJ2-5,TRBV6-1,17,.,many,CASSVHLSGTSQETQYF,TGTGCCAGCAGTGTACACCTTTCCGGGACCAGCCAAGAGACCCAGTACTTC
TRBJ2-7,TRBV18,14,TRBD1,many,CASSPGTGDYEQYF,TGTGCCAGCTCACCAGGGACAGGGGATTACGAGCAGTACTTC
TRBJ1-1,TRBV7-2,13,.,many,CASSRTMGTEAFF,TGTGCCAGCAGCCGGACTATGGGGACTGAAGCTTTCTTT
TRBJ2-7,TRBV7-9,16,TRBD2,many,CASSSPGLASTYEQYF,TGTGCCAGCAGCTCGCCGGGACTAGCTTCCACCTACGAGCAGTACTTC
TRBJ2-2,TRBV19,13,TRBD2,many,CASRGRGSGELFF,TGTGCCAGTAGAGGGAGGGGCTCCGGGGAGCTGTTTTTT